The 8 T cell receptor beta chains presented below share a single source sample, sequenced in a study of beta chain features in type 1 diabetes. The investigators reverse transcribed all of the isolated RNA, so they sequenced expressed TCRB transcripts. Generated by immunoSEQ multiplex PCR, the TCRdb table keeps only in-frame clones and is missing some. The sample has about 900,000 clones; roughly 17% are singletons. Sequenced material: naive CD4+ T cells from blood. The receptors shown here come from a young woman in good health.

This chain links TRBV13 with TRBJ2-5; TRBD1 is a possible D gene (5 bases). V was trimmed by 3 bases and J by 3 bases, leaving 14 bases between them. CDR3 length: 15 amino acids. CDR1 and CDR2 from the germline V gene are PRHDT and FYEKMQ (reference sequence). The CDR3 is CASSFSRQTKETQYF. The CDR3, as DNA: TGTGCCAGCAGCTTCTCTCGACAGACGAAAGAGACCCAGTACTTC.

The rearrangement links TRBV6-5 to TRBJ2-7; the match to TRBD1 covers 7 bases. Trimming took 4 bases from V and 9 from J; bases not matched to a gene: 15. Per germline, CDR1 MNHEY and CDR2 SVGAGI. This CDR3 comprises 15 residues. In DNA form, the CDR3 reads TGTGCCAGCAGTTCGACAGGGTATACGGAGAAGGGGCAGTACTTC. This encodes CASSSTGYTEKGQYF.

The V and J genes are TRBV18 and TRBJ1-5, with 7 bases lining up with TRBD1. The CDR3 consists of 14 residues. V trimming: 5 bases; J trimming: 15 bases; junction bases outside the gene matches: 16. CDR1 and CDR2 from the germline V gene are KGHSH and LQKENI. This CDR3 reads CASSGGTDLTIRHF. The CDR3 region has the DNA TGTGCCAGCTCAGGTGGGACAGATTTGACCATAAGGCATTTT. Based on the CDR3 plus reference TRBV18 and TRBJ1-5, the full variable domain is NAGVMQNPRHLVRRRGQEARLRCSPMKGHSHVYWYRQLPEEGLKFMVYLQKENIIDESGMPKERFSAEFPKEGPSILRIQQVVRGDSAAYFCASSGGTDLTIRHFGDGTRLSIL.

This sequence joins TRBV7-9 and TRBJ2-7; 9 positions match TRBD1. The length of the CDR3 is 16 residues. The germline CDR1 and CDR2 sequences are SEHNR and FQNEAQ (reference sequence). V lost 3 bases to trimming and J lost 2 bases; unmatched junction nucleotides: 8. Here the CDR3 DNA reads TGTGCCAGCAGCTTTTTACCGGGACAGGGAACCTACGAGCAGTACTTC. Translated: CASSFLPGQGTYEQYF.

The chain is built from TRBV2 and TRBJ1-2; no reliable D call. The CDR3 runs 14 residues. The germline gives CDR1 SNHLY, CDR2 FYNNEI. With 4 bases removed from V and 4 bases from J, the gap between germline ends came to 13 bases. The CDR3 loop is CASSVLQISYGYTF. CDR3 nucleotide sequence: TGTGCCAGCAGTGTTCTGCAGATCTCCTATGGCTACACCTTC.

This clone was counted a few times. The genes are TRBV9 and TRBJ2-2; possibly TRBD1 for D (5 bases). Deletions cut 1 base from V and 6 bases from J, with 10 bases between. The CDR3 loop spans 14 amino acids. Germline CDR1 is SGDLS and CDR2 is YYNGEE. As DNA, the CDR3 is TGTGCCAGCAGCGTAAAGGGGCAGGCCGGGGAGCTGTTTTTT. Protein product: CASSVKGQAGELFF.

The rearrangement links TRBV6-5 to TRBJ1-1; maybe TRBD1 (5 bases). Trimming left V 2 bases short and J 4 bases short, with 14 bases between. This CDR3 region has 15 residues. CDR1 and CDR2 from the germline V gene are MNHEY and SVGAGI. CDR3 amino acids: CASSYLGARGTEAFF. For the CDR3, the DNA is TGTGCCAGCAGTTACCTAGGGGCGCGGGGCACTGAAGCTTTCTTT.

The genes are TRBV29-1 and TRBJ2-7; unclear D gene. Trimming shortened V by 5 bases and J by 4 bases, and 15 bases separated the two germline ends. This CDR3 is 13 amino acids long. CDR1 and CDR2 (germline): SQVTM, ANQGSEA. The CDR3 sequence is CSVSDGPGYEQYF. The CDR3 region has the DNA TGCAGCGTTTCAGACGGTCCCGGGTACGAGCAGTACTTC.